The 20 T cell receptor beta chains listed next were all sequenced from one sample in a study of CD4+ T cells in melanoma. The repertoire was sequenced with immunoSEQ multiplex PCR; TCRdb's copy has only in-frame clones and lacks some. The table has 7,500 to 10,000 clones, more than 65% seen once. Specimen: peripheral blood. The receptors derive from a human donor with melanoma.

This chain links TRBV7-9 with TRBJ1-1; no clear D gene. This CDR3 spans 14 amino acids. Trimming cost V 2 bases and J 4 bases, with 11 bases left between them. CDR1 is SEHNR, CDR2 FQNEAQ, per germline (reference sequence). The CDR3: CASSLQTGFTEAFF. The CDR3, as DNA: TGTGCCAGCAGCTTACAGACGGGGTTCACTGAAGCTTTCTTT.

This chain uses TRBV7-9 with TRBJ2-6, with D tentatively TRBD2 (6 bases). The germline V gene has CDR1 SEHNR and CDR2 FQNEAQ (reference sequence). With 5 bases removed from V and 0 bases from J, the gap between germline ends came to 14 bases. CDR3 length equals 17 residues. This CDR3 is CASSGRELSSGANVLTF. The CDR3 DNA reads TGTGCCAGCAGCGGCCGGGAGCTTAGCTCTGGGGCCAACGTCCTGACTTTC.

There are a few counts of this clone. This chain connects TRBV5-5 to TRBJ1-2, with D unclear. There are 16 residues in the CDR3. Germline V gene sequence: CDR1 SGHKS, CDR2 YYEKEE (reference sequence). Trimming stripped 0 bases from V and 4 bases from J, with 16 bases between. This CDR3 is CASSLAVSHARYGYTF. CDR3 nucleotides: TGTGCCAGCAGCTTGGCGGTAAGTCACGCCCGCTATGGCTACACCTTC.

The chain is built from TRBV5-6 and TRBJ2-5, with D maybe TRBD1 (6 bases). The CDR3 sequence is 14 residues long. V was trimmed by 2 bases and J by 6 bases, leaving 14 bases between them. Germline V gene data show CDR1 as SGHDT and CDR2 as YYEEEE. DNA for the CDR3: TGTGCCAGCAGCTTAAAACAGGGCTCGCAGACCCAGTACTTC. Translated, it gives CASSLKQGSQTQYF.

The chain carries TRBV11-2 and TRBJ2-3; 12 nucleotides align to TRBD2. The V gene's germline CDR1 is SGHAT and CDR2 FQNNGV. After removal of 5 bases from V and 7 bases from J, the junction contained 10 bases not matched to a gene. CDR3 length equals 16 residues. CDR3 nucleotides: TGTGCCAGCAGCCAAGTCGGCCTAGCGGGGGGGAATACGCAGTATTTT. The encoded protein is CASSQVGLAGGNTQYF.

This clone was detected a few times. The CDR3 DNA is TGTGCCAGCAGCCCCGTGAGGGTAGCGGAGAAATACAATGAGCAGTTCTTC. Translating it yields CASSPVRVAEKYNEQFF. V and J are TRBV5-5 and TRBJ2-1; D is perhaps TRBD2 (6 bases). The CDR3 is 17 amino acids. Looked up from germline, CDR1 is SGHKS and CDR2 is YYEKEE (reference sequence). Trimming shortened V by 4 bases and J by 4 bases, and 21 bases separated the two germline ends.

The chain recombines TRBV7-3 with TRBJ2-3, with 12 bases matching TRBD2. CDR3 length equals 16 residues. J was trimmed by 4 bases and V by 5 bases; bases with no gene match: 7. CDR1 and CDR2 (germline): SGHTA, FQGTGA. The CDR3 region is CASSISSGGAADTQYF. The CDR3 DNA reads as TGTGCCAGCAGCATCTCTAGCGGGGGGGCAGCAGATACGCAGTATTTT.

The rearrangement joins TRBV11-3 to TRBJ1-3; no clear D gene. Per the germline V gene, CDR1 is SGHNT and CDR2 is YENEEA. Trimming took 1 base from V and 4 from J, leaving 14 bases between them. CDR3 length: 16 residues. The CDR3 region has the DNA TGTGCCAGCAGCTTAGGTGACTCGGGCGGCGGAAACACCATATATTTT. Amino acid sequence: CASSLGDSGGGNTIYF.

This rearrangement joins TRBV28 to TRBJ1-6; no definite D call. Trimming left V 6 bases short and J 0 bases short, with 12 bases between. There are 16 residues in the CDR3. Germline assignment: CDR1 MDHEN and CDR2 SYDVKM. The CDR3 DNA reads as TGTGCCAGCAGCCCATTGACGGGCTCCTATAATTCACCCCTCCACTTT. It encodes CASSPLTGSYNSPLHF.

In this sample, this clone turned up a few times. The chain recombines TRBV9 with TRBJ2-1, with 9 nucleotides matching TRBD1. Germline CDR1 is SGDLS and CDR2 is YYNGEE. The CDR3 length is 15 residues. Trimming cost V 4 bases and J 1 base; bases outside gene matches: 3. CDR3 in amino acids: CASSRTGVSYNEQFF. CDR3 DNA: TGTGCCAGCAGCAGGACAGGGGTGTCCTACAATGAGCAGTTCTTC.

V usage is TRBV5-6 and J usage is TRBJ2-7; TRBD2 is a possible D gene (5 bases). Germline assignment: CDR1 SGHDT and CDR2 YYEEEE. This CDR3 spans 15 amino acids. V was pared by 7 bases and J by 7 bases, with 24 bases between. The chain's CDR3 is CASSVFEGYSKEQYF. The CDR3 DNA sequence: TGTGCCAGCTCCGTTTTTGAGGGCTATTCAAAGGAGCAGTACTTC.

By proportion, this clone is medium-sized. The V gene is TRBV5-6, the J gene TRBJ1-5, with a weak D call TRBD1 (5 bases). The CDR3 length is 15 residues. The V gene lost 3 bases and the J gene lost 7 bases, with 17 bases spanning the gap. Germline CDR1 SGHDT, CDR2 YYEEEE. The CDR3 region has the DNA TGTGCCAGCAGCTCAGACCGGGGCCTCAGCCAGCCCCAGCATTTT. This translates into CASSSDRGLSQPQHF. The variable domain in full, with the rest retrieved from reference TRBV5-6 and TRBJ1-5, is DAGVTQSPTHLIKTRGQQVTLRCSPKSGHDTVSWYQQALGQGPQFIFQYYEEEERQRGNFPDRFSGHQFPNYSSELNVNALLLGDSALYLCASSSDRGLSQPQHFGDGTRLSIL.

This clone was seen only a few times. This chain uses TRBV12-5 with TRBJ2-1, with D possibly TRBD1 on 5 matching bases. Trimming removed 2 bases from V and 4 bases from J, with 9 bases in between. CDR3 length: 14 amino acids. Per germline, CDR1 LGHNT and CDR2 FRNRAP. The CDR3 protein is CASGLTGPYNEQFF. CDR3 in DNA: TGTGCTAGTGGTTTGACAGGACCTTACAATGAGCAGTTCTTC.

V is TRBV30 and J is TRBJ2-5; D is unclear. The CDR3 is 13 residues long. CDR1 is GTSNPN and CDR2 is SVGIG in the germline V gene (reference sequence). The V end lost 4 bases, the J end lost 4 bases, and 13 bases lay between the germline ends. The CDR3 reads CAWNRQTLETQYF. CDR3 nucleotides: TGTGCCTGGAACCGGCAGACCCTAGAGACCCAGTACTTC. The entire variable domain, with the rest obtained from reference TRBV30 and TRBJ2-5, is as follows: SQTIHQWPATLVQPVGSPLSLECTVEGTSNPNLYWYRQAAGRGLQLLFYSVGIGQISSEVPQNLSASRPQDRQFILSSKKLLLSDSGFYLCAWNRQTLETQYFGPGTRLLVL.

The chain is built from TRBV9 and TRBJ2-2; 11 nucleotides line up with TRBD2. J was trimmed by 6 bases and V by 4 bases; bases with no gene match: 5. The CDR3 runs to 15 residues. Germline CDR1 SGDLS, CDR2 YYNGEE. CDR3: CASSNSGGAPGELFF. The CDR3 DNA follows: TGTGCCAGCAGCAATAGCGGGGGGGCCCCCGGGGAGCTGTTTTTT. Full variable domain (rest looked up from reference TRBV9 and TRBJ2-2): DSGVTQTPKHLITATGQRVTLRCSPRSGDLSVYWYQQSLDQGLQFLIQYYNGEERAKGNILERFSAQQFPDLHSELNLSSLELGDSALYFCASSNSGGAPGELFFGEGSRLTVL.

This clone is labeled as medium-sized. This chain joins TRBV9 and TRBJ1-1; a possible D gene is TRBD1 (5 bases). The germline gives CDR1 SGDLS, CDR2 YYNGEE. This CDR3 contains 13 residues. V gave up 0 bases and J gave up 3 bases, with 6 bases separating them. CDR3: CASSVEGHTEAFF. The CDR3 bases are TGTGCCAGCAGCGTAGAGGGGCACACTGAAGCTTTCTTT.

The rearrangement uses TRBV4-2 and TRBJ2-3; 12 bases align to TRBD2. The CDR3 is 16 residues long. Germline V gene data show CDR1 as LGHNA and CDR2 as YNFKEQ. V lost 3 bases to trimming and J lost 12 bases; unmatched junction nucleotides: 13. CDR3 protein: CASSQDPSGGAQLQYF. In DNA, the CDR3 is TGTGCCAGCAGCCAGGACCCTAGCGGGGGGGCTCAGTTACAGTATTTT.

The rearrangement uses TRBV25-1 and TRBJ1-4; 7 bases align to TRBD1. Trimming cost V 4 bases and J 4 bases; bases outside gene matches: 6. Per germline, CDR1 MGHDK and CDR2 SYGVNS. The CDR3 is 15 residues long. DNA for the CDR3: TGTGCCAGCAGTGCATCGGGACAGCTTAATGAAAAACTGTTTTTT. Translating it yields CASSASGQLNEKLFF.

The chain joins TRBV6-6 to TRBJ2-5; a weak D match, TRBD2 (6 bases). Germline loops: CDR1 MNHNY, CDR2 SVGAGI (reference sequence). The CDR3 consists of 15 residues. The V end was cut by 0 bases, the J end by 11 bases, with 19 bases between. The CDR3 DNA reads as TGTGCCAGCAGTTACTCGAGTTCGGGAGTCATGGAGCAGTACTTC. Amino acids: CASSYSSSGVMEQYF.

The chain has TRBV2 and TRBJ1-5, with a tentative D call TRBD1 (6 bases). Germline values: CDR1 SNHLY, CDR2 FYNNEI. V was cut by 7 bases and J by 5 bases, with 12 bases left in between. This CDR3 is built from 13 residues. The CDR3 loop is CASTGTIHQPQHF. The CDR3 nucleotides are TGTGCCAGCACCGGGACAATTCATCAGCCCCAGCATTTT.